The sequence of this T cell receptor beta chain was determined in a study of blood T cell dynamics during melanoma immunotherapy. Data came from immunoSEQ multiplex PCR; TCRdb stores just in-frame clones and leaves some out. Here the sample spans approximately 6,900 clones, 60% to 85% being singletons. The CDR3 is 9 amino acids in total, end residues counted. Germline CDR1 and CDR2: KGHSH and LQKENI. Time point noted: pre-treatment baseline. On this clone itself: Without the conserved terminal phenylalanine or tryptophan, this CDR3 likely stems from a read error. The DNA is omitted, as the CDR3 cannot be located on it reliably, and the CDR3 follows TCRdb's listing.

The specimen comprised blood, sampled from a patient treated with checkpoint blockade. The clonotype comes from a human donor with melanoma. V is TRBV18 and J is TRBJ1-2. The CDR3 here is CASLRRTGG.